This T cell receptor (beta chain) was identified during a study of cytomegalovirus exposure and HLA in healthy donors. V shed 2 bases and J shed 2 bases, with 10 bases lying between them. The CDR3 totals 15 residues. The germline gives CDR1 MNHNS, CDR2 SASEGT. The PCR contained 60 Vbeta and 13 Jbeta primers. TCRdb's copy holds only in-frame clones and misses some; the assay was immunoSEQ multiplex PCR. The sample data list roughly 69,000 clones. The specimen sequenced was PBMCs. The origin of this receptor is a woman in her 30s in good health and CMV-seronegative. The V call is TRBV6-1, the J call TRBJ2-4; a possible D gene is TRBD1 (6 bases). The CDR3 nucleotides read TGTGCCAGCAGTGAACCCCAGGGGACCAAAAACATTCAGTACTTC. This sequence encodes CASSEPQGTKNIQYF.